The 13 T cell receptor beta chains below were found in one sample sequenced in a study of cytomegalovirus exposure and HLA in healthy donors. The PCR ran on 60 Vbeta and 13 Jbeta primers. Produced via immunoSEQ multiplex PCR; TCRdb's table is partial and in-frame only. The sample has fewer than 200,000 clones; roughly 78% are singletons. The sequenced sample consisted of PBMCs. The receptors derive from a boy younger than 18 in good health and CMV-seronegative.

The chain has TRBV4-1 and TRBJ2-1, with 11 bases that match TRBD1. V trimming: 3 bases; J trimming: 4 bases; junction bases outside the gene matches: 5. Germline V gene lookup returns CDR1 MGHRA and CDR2 YSYEKL. The length of the CDR3 is 16 residues. The CDR3 sequence is CASSHGDRGTYNEQFF. The CDR3 bases are TGCGCCAGCAGCCATGGGGACAGGGGGACATACAATGAGCAGTTCTTC.

V usage is TRBV5-5 and J usage is TRBJ1-2, with no clear D. CDR1 is SGHKS and CDR2 is YYEKEE in the germline V gene (reference sequence). Trimming pared 1 base from V and 2 bases from J, leaving 12 bases between. The CDR3 sequence is 15 residues long. The CDR3: CASSLRLAGNYGYTF. The CDR3 nucleotides are TGTGCCAGCAGCTTGCGATTGGCCGGGAACTATGGCTACACCTTC.

Turning to this clone: The germline gene is not matched at one end of the junction; a read error may be the cause. The gene calls are TRBV7-9 and TRBJ1-6; 10 bases line up with TRBD1. The CDR3 is made up of 15 amino acids. Germline CDR1 reads SEHNR; CDR2 reads FQNEAQ (reference sequence). This CDR3 reads CASSLGQGASSPPHF. The CDR3 DNA sequence: TGTGCCAGCAGCTTAGGACAGGGGGCGAGTTCACCCCCCCACTTT.

This clone is a singleton in its sample. The V call is TRBV28, the J call TRBJ2-5; D might be TRBD2 (6 bases). Germline CDR1 reads MDHEN; CDR2 reads SYDVKM. This CDR3 comprises 16 residues. V was shortened by 8 bases and J by 0 bases, with 19 bases between the two germline ends. CDR3 bases: TGTGCCAGCGGGGGGTTTAGCACGGCGTACCAAGAGACCCAGTACTTC. Protein product: CASGGFSTAYQETQYF.

The chain links TRBV7-9 to TRBJ1-5; TRBD1 agrees at 7 bases. The length of the CDR3 is 15 residues. Germline values: CDR1 SEHNR, CDR2 FQNEAQ (reference sequence). V gave up 3 bases and J gave up 2 bases; unmatched junction bases: 4. CDR3: CASSFHDRGNQPQHF. The CDR3, as DNA: TGTGCCAGCAGCTTTCACGACAGGGGCAATCAGCCCCAGCATTTT.

This rearrangement joins TRBV4-1 to TRBJ2-7, with 13 bases identical to TRBD2. J was trimmed by 1 base and V by 1 base; bases with no gene match: 7. The CDR3 is made up of 18 amino acids. Germline-derived CDR1 and CDR2 are MGHRA and YSYEKL. The CDR3 reads CASSQVWTSGGGSYEQYF. The CDR3 DNA follows: TGCGCCAGCAGCCAAGTTTGGACTAGCGGGGGCGGGTCCTACGAGCAGTACTTC.

The chain joins TRBV10-1 to TRBJ2-2; 7 nucleotides align to TRBD2. The CDR3 loop spans 14 amino acids. Trimming at V came to 2 bases and at J to 4 bases, leaving 1 base not matched to a gene. Germline CDR1 WNHNN, CDR2 SYGVQD (reference sequence). The CDR3 here is CASSEGGGTGELFF. The CDR3 DNA sequence: TGCGCCAGCAGTGAGGGGGGGGGCACCGGGGAGCTGTTTTTT.

The rearrangement uses TRBV4-1 and TRBJ1-2; D is unclear. Trimming took off 0 bases at V and 3 bases at J, with 17 bases between the two ends. In germline, CDR1 is MGHRA, CDR2 YSYEKL. The CDR3 is made up of 17 amino acids. In DNA, the CDR3 is TGCGCCAGCAGCCAAGAGGCCGGGAGCCTACTCTACTATGGCTACACCTTC. Its translation: CASSQEAGSLLYYGYTF.

The rearrangement uses TRBV5-1 and TRBJ2-1, with D possibly being TRBD2 (6 bases). The V gene lost 2 bases and the J gene lost 3 bases, with 9 bases spanning the gap. This CDR3 has 14 residues. Germline-derived CDR1 and CDR2 are SGHRS and YFSETQ. CDR3 sequence reads: CASSLRGLYNEQFF. CDR3 nucleotide sequence: TGCGCCAGCAGCTTAAGGGGACTCTACAATGAGCAGTTCTTC.

The CDR3 DNA follows: TGTGCCAGCAGTGAAGCTCCGGGACAGGGGAATCGGGCCGGGGAGCTGTTTTTT. Its protein is CASSEAPGQGNRAGELFF. This rearrangement joins TRBV6-1 to TRBJ2-2; 10 positions match TRBD1. Germline V CDR1 and CDR2: MNHNS, SASEGT. Germline trimming cut 0 bases from V and 6 bases from J; bases unmatched to any gene: 10. This CDR3 region has 18 residues.

This clone was seen a few times. The gene calls are TRBV6-5 and TRBJ1-2, with a weak D call TRBD1 (6 bases). Germline CDR1 is MNHEY and CDR2 is SVGAGI. V was trimmed by 5 bases and J by 6 bases, leaving 13 bases between them. This CDR3 contains 13 residues. CDR3: CASSDTGSDGYTF. DNA for the CDR3: TGTGCCAGCAGTGACACAGGGAGCGATGGCTACACCTTC.

Remarks on this clone: At one boundary the junction diverges from the germline segment, which might be a read error. V usage is TRBV7-9 and J usage is TRBJ1-1; weak D call: TRBD1 (5 bases). Germline lookup yields CDR1 SEHNR and CDR2 FQNEAQ (reference sequence). The CDR3 length is 14 residues. The CDR3 region is CSSSGTRRGTEAFF. The CDR3 DNA is TGTTCCAGCAGCGGTACTCGCCGGGGGACTGAAGCTTTCTTT.

The rearrangement uses TRBV4-2 and TRBJ1-5, with 8 bases fitting TRBD1. With V trimmed by 1 base and J by 7 bases, 6 bases remained unmatched. The CDR3 covers 15 residues. Germline V gene lookup returns CDR1 LGHNA and CDR2 YNFKEQ. The CDR3 spells CASSQVDRGDQPQHF. The CDR3, as DNA: TGTGCCAGCAGCCAAGTAGACAGGGGTGACCAGCCCCAGCATTTT.